This TCR beta chain came from a study of blood T cells in healthy people across ages. The V gene end was trimmed by 3 bases and the J gene end by 7 bases; junction bases not matched to a gene: 10. The germline V gene has CDR1 SGHDT and CDR2 YYEEEE. This CDR3 contains 17 residues. Each sample gave at least 6.5 million isolated PBMCs. Sample-barcoded 5' priming and a J-beta primer mix drove a second PCR of about 7 to 11 cycles. TCRdb analysed the 5' RACE reads with MiXCR anew, one entry per CDR3 protein. The sample lists about 320,000 distinct CDR3 sequences; 25% to 30% were seen once. This TCR was sampled from a woman aged 65 to 85 in good health. The chain has TRBV5-6 and TRBJ1-6; 10 bases match TRBD1. Sequences were obtained from blood. In DNA form, the CDR3 reads TGTGCCAGCAGCTCTAATTCATGGACAGGGGGGAATTCACCCCTCCACTTT. Protein product: CASSSNSWTGGNSPLHF.